These 30 T cell receptor beta chains share one sample of origin, sequenced in a study of blood T cell repertoires in COVID-19. This table comes from immunoSEQ multiplex PCR, and its TCRdb copy is limited to in-frame clones, with some not included. This table has 220,000 or so clones, 85% to 90% appearing once. Sequencing input: PBMCs or T cells enriched from blood (not recorded which). These receptors all stem from a man aged 25-45 years who had been exposed to COVID-19.

V is TRBV4-3 and J is TRBJ2-5; TRBD2 might be the D (5 bases). Trimming removed 4 bases at V and 2 bases at J, with 14 bases between. Germline V CDR1 and CDR2: LGHNA, YSLEER. CDR3 size: 15 residues. The CDR3 loop reads CASSPAVASQETQYF. In DNA, the CDR3 is TGCGCCAGCAGCCCGGCGGTAGCGTCTCAAGAGACCCAGTACTTC.

The chain combines TRBV11-2 with TRBJ2-5, with 12 bases matching TRBD2. The CDR3 covers 16 residues. CDR1 is SGHAT and CDR2 is FQNNGV in the germline V gene. V lost 5 bases and J lost 5; bases outside the gene matches: 9. The CDR3 region is CASSDPLAGGRETQYF. In DNA form, the CDR3 reads TGTGCCAGCAGCGATCCACTAGCGGGGGGCAGGGAGACCCAGTACTTC.

The rearrangement uses TRBV28 and TRBJ1-5, with TRBD1 identical over 8 bases. This CDR3 has 15 residues. V gave up 1 base and J gave up 2 bases; unmatched junction bases: 1. Per the germline V gene, CDR1 is MDHEN and CDR2 is SYDVKM. CDR3 sequence (DNA): TGTGCCAGCAGTTTATCGGGACAGGGCAATCAGCCCCAGCATTTT. Protein: CASSLSGQGNQPQHF. The entire variable domain, with the rest obtained from reference TRBV28 and TRBJ1-5, is as follows: DVKVTQSSRYLVKRTGEKVFLECVQDMDHENMFWYRQDPGLGLRLIYFSYDVKMKEKGDIPEGYSVSREKKERFSLILESASTNQTSMYLCASSLSGQGNQPQHFGDGTRLSIL.

The chain employs TRBV29-1 and TRBJ1-1, with unresolved D. Germline CDR1 is SQVTM and CDR2 is ANQGSEA. V lost 1 base, J lost 1 base, and 13 bases lay in between. The CDR3 has 15 amino acids. In DNA form, the CDR3 reads TGCAGCGTTGAAGGACCCCGTGGAGCGAACACTGAAGCTTTCTTT. It translates to CSVEGPRGANTEAFF.

A word on this clone: One end of the junction varies from germline; a read error may be responsible. The rearrangement uses TRBV2 and TRBJ1-6, with a weak D call TRBD1 (6 bases). The V gene's germline CDR1 is SNHLY and CDR2 FYNNEI. The CDR3 is made up of 10 amino acids. The CDR3 coding sequence is TGTGCCAGCAGAGGACAGTGGGCAAACTTT. It codes for CASRGQWANF. Drawing the rest from reference TRBV2 and TRBJ1-6, the complete variable domain is EPEVTQTPSHQVTQMGQEVILRCVPISNHLYFYWYRQILGQKVEFLVSFYNNEISEKSEIFDDQFSVERPDGSNFTLKIRSTKLEDSAMYFCASRGQWANFGNGTRLTVT.

V is TRBV6-2 or TRBV6-3 and J is TRBJ2-1; a weak D match, TRBD1 (5 bases). The germline CDR1 and CDR2 sequences are MNHEY and SVGEGT. This CDR3 is 14 amino acids long. V lost 5 bases to trimming and J lost 3 bases, with 11 bases between them. The chain's CDR3 is CASSRQSRYNEQFF. Here the CDR3 DNA reads TGTGCCAGCAGTCGACAGTCCCGCTACAATGAGCAGTTCTTC.

This clone was found a few times. V usage is TRBV14 and J usage is TRBJ1-1; D might be TRBD1 (5 bases). The CDR3 spans 15 residues. The V gene's germline CDR1 is SGHDN and CDR2 FVKESK. V lost 0 bases, J lost 1 base, and 9 bases lay in between. CDR3 in DNA: TGTGCCAGCAGCCAAGAGCGGACATCGAACACTGAAGCTTTCTTT. Protein sequence: CASSQERTSNTEAFF.

This sequence joins TRBV4-1 and TRBJ1-1, with 10 bases that match TRBD1. Looked up from germline, CDR1 is MGHRA and CDR2 is YSYEKL. Trimming removed 1 base from V and 1 base from J; junction bases left unmatched: 0. This CDR3 has 15 residues. The chain's CDR3 is CASSQGTGGNTEAFF. CDR3 nucleotide sequence: TGCGCCAGCAGCCAAGGGACAGGGGGGAACACTGAAGCTTTCTTT.

The chain joins TRBV11-3 to TRBJ2-1; D perhaps matches TRBD1 (6 bases). Trimming left V 1 base short and J 5 bases short, with 9 bases between. Per the germline V gene, CDR1 is SGHNT and CDR2 is YENEEA. CDR3 length equals 14 residues. CDR3 nucleotide sequence: TGTGCCAGCAGCTTAGCCTACAGGGACAATGAGCAGTTCTTC. Translating gives CASSLAYRDNEQFF.

Notes on this clone: Other DNA sequences in this sample translate to the same CDR3. This chain joins TRBV19 and TRBJ1-3; D gene unclear. Germline CDR1 LNHDA, CDR2 SQIVND (reference sequence). V was clipped by 3 bases and J by 4 bases, with 10 bases between them. The CDR3 is 14 residues long. The CDR3 nucleotides read TGTGCCAGTAGTATTGGAACAGCAGGAAACACCATATATTTT. Protein sequence: CASSIGTAGNTIYF.

CDR3 coding DNA: TGTGCCTGGAGCCGGGACAGGGTTACCGGGGAGCTGTTTTTT. This sequence encodes CAWSRDRVTGELFF. The chain carries TRBV30 and TRBJ2-2, with 9 bases lining up with TRBD1. Germline V CDR1 and CDR2: GTSNPN, SVGIG (reference sequence). J lost 5 bases, V lost 3 bases, and 4 bases had no gene match. The CDR3 sequence is 14 residues long.

The chain uses TRBV3-1 (or the pseudogene TRBV3-2) and TRBJ2-7, with 10 bases lining up with TRBD2. Trimming took 5 bases from V and 6 from J; bases not matched to a gene: 13. Germline CDR1 is LGHDT and CDR2 is YNNKEL (reference sequence). This CDR3 is built from 16 residues. Here the CDR3 reads CASSVRLIAGGAEQYF. The CDR3 DNA reads TGTGCCAGCAGCGTACGACTAATAGCGGGGGGCGCCGAGCAGTACTTC.

V gene TRBV14 combines with J gene TRBJ2-3, with 9 bases matching TRBD2. V shed 8 bases and J 5 bases; nucleotides not matched to a gene: 8. The germline V gene encodes CDR1 SGHDN and CDR2 FVKESK. CDR3 length: 14 residues. The CDR3 is CASGPGLAVDTQYF. The CDR3 DNA is TGTGCCAGCGGTCCGGGACTAGCTGTAGATACGCAGTATTTT. The entire variable domain, with the rest obtained from reference TRBV14 and TRBJ2-3, is as follows: EAGVTQFPSHSVIEKGQTVTLRCDPISGHDNLYWYRRVMGKEIKFLLHFVKESKQDESGMPNNRFLAERTGGTYSTLKVQPAELEDSGVYFCASGPGLAVDTQYFGPGTRLTVL.

This chain joins TRBV9 and TRBJ1-1; unclear D gene. Germline loops: CDR1 SGDLS, CDR2 YYNGEE. This CDR3 is 14 amino acids long. Trimming removed 1 base at V and 6 bases at J, with 13 bases between. The CDR3 here is CASSVNFGGAEAFF. CDR3 DNA: TGTGCCAGCAGCGTAAACTTTGGAGGCGCTGAAGCTTTCTTT.

The rearrangement uses TRBV9 and TRBJ1-2; D remains unclear. The V end lost 6 bases, the J end lost 3 bases, and 9 bases lay between the germline ends. Germline V gene data show CDR1 as SGDLS and CDR2 as YYNGEE. The CDR3 extends over 12 amino acids. CDR3 sequence (DNA): TGTGCCAGCAAAGCCAGCGACTATGGCTACACCTTC. Translation: CASKASDYGYTF.

There are a few counts of this clone. The rearrangement uses TRBV5-6 and TRBJ2-7, with 7 bases lining up with TRBD1. The CDR3 is made up of 17 amino acids. Germline CDR1 and CDR2: SGHDT and YYEEEE. J gave up 0 bases and V 3 bases, and 12 bases lay outside the gene matches. CDR3 coding DNA: TGTGCCAGCAGCTCACGTGTGGGGACAGAAGGCTCCTACGAGCAGTACTTC. Its protein product is CASSSRVGTEGSYEQYF. Based on the CDR3 plus reference TRBV5-6 and TRBJ2-7, the full variable domain is DAGVTQSPTHLIKTRGQQVTLRCSPKSGHDTVSWYQQALGQGPQFIFQYYEEEERQRGNFPDRFSGHQFPNYSSELNVNALLLGDSALYLCASSSRVGTEGSYEQYFGPGTRLTVT.

V gene TRBV10-1 combines with J gene TRBJ2-2; 8 bases are a match to TRBD2. CDR1 is WNHNN and CDR2 is SYGVQD in the germline V gene (reference sequence). Unmatched junction bases numbered 12, after V lost 5 bases and J lost 1 base. The CDR3 is 18 residues long. The CDR3 reads CASSPSRGGGRNTGELFF. CDR3 bases: TGCGCCAGCAGTCCTTCCCGGGGGGGAGGAAGGAACACCGGGGAGCTGTTTTTT.

The rearrangement links TRBV19 to TRBJ1-3; TRBD1 matches at 7 bases. The CDR3 length is 12 residues. CDR1 and CDR2 (germline): LNHDA, SQIVND (reference sequence). With V trimmed by 10 bases and J by 9 bases, 9 bases remained unmatched. The CDR3 DNA reads TGTGCCACTCGACAGGGACTTGGCACCATATATTTT. This gives the protein CATRQGLGTIYF.

The chain has TRBV7-2 and TRBJ2-7; TRBD2 aligns across 10 bases. Germline values: CDR1 SGHTA, CDR2 FQGNSA. CDR3 length: 15 residues. Losses at the gene ends were 2 bases for V and 1 base for J; bases not matched to a gene: 2. CDR3 sequence reads: CASSLSAGGSYEQYF. The CDR3 DNA sequence: TGTGCCAGCAGCTTATCAGCGGGGGGGTCCTACGAGCAGTACTTC. The full variable domain, its missing parts supplied by reference TRBV7-2 and TRBJ2-7, is GAGVSQSPSNKVTEKGKDVELRCDPISGHTALYWYRQSLGQGLEFLIYFQGNSAPDKSGLPSDRFSAERTGGSVSTLTIQRTQQEDSAVYLCASSLSAGGSYEQYFGPGTRLTVT.

The rearrangement uses TRBV21-1 and TRBJ2-1; TRBD2 was called by the table and not checked on the DNA. TRBV21-1 is assigned pseudogene status. This CDR3 is 21 amino acids long. The CDR3 is CASSKGGLSGGILKVYNEQFF. DNA for the CDR3: TGTGCCAGCAGCAAAGGGGGACTTAGCGGGGGGATACTTAAGGTCTACAATGAGCAGTTCTTC.

This clone appeared once. This chain joins TRBV11-2 and TRBJ1-2, with TRBD1 matching over 7 bases. The J segment lost 6 bases and the V segment lost 3 bases, leaving 7 bases of the junction unmatched. Germline V lookup: CDR1 SGHAT, CDR2 FQNNGV. The CDR3 is 14 amino acids. CDR3 protein: CASSFDRVGNGYTF. The CDR3 DNA is TGTGCCAGCAGCTTCGACAGGGTGGGGAATGGCTACACCTTC.

This clone occurred once. This chain joins TRBV13 and TRBJ1-4; TRBD1 aligns across 8 bases. Germline V gene data show CDR1 as PRHDT and CDR2 as FYEKMQ (reference sequence). The CDR3 contains 14 residues. V was pared by 5 bases and J by 7 bases, with 6 bases of the junction left unmatched. CDR3 sequence reads: CASSRQGRGEKLFF. As DNA, the CDR3 is TGTGCCAGCAGCCGACAGGGGAGGGGTGAAAAACTGTTTTTT.

The chain has TRBV19 and TRBJ2-3; D gene unclear. Trimming took 5 bases from V and 2 from J, leaving 11 bases between them. The CDR3 is 14 amino acids. Germline CDR1 LNHDA, CDR2 SQIVND (reference sequence). CDR3 sequence reads: CASSPRVLTDTQYF. CDR3 sequence (DNA): TGTGCCAGTAGTCCCCGGGTCCTCACAGATACGCAGTATTTT.

The V and J genes are TRBV10-3 and TRBJ1-1; D uncertain. CDR1 is ENHRY and CDR2 is SYGVKD in the germline V gene. This CDR3 region has 16 residues. V lost 2 bases, J lost 0 bases, and 13 bases lay in between. CDR3 coding DNA: TGTGCCATCAGTGAGCAGGCAGTTATCATGAACACTGAAGCTTTCTTT. Its translation: CAISEQAVIMNTEAFF.

The J gene is TRBJ1-2, the V gene TRBV19, with 8 bases aligning to TRBD1. CDR3 length equals 14 residues. In germline, CDR1 is LNHDA, CDR2 SQIVND (reference sequence). V shed 3 bases, J shed 3 bases, and the junction held 3 bases outside the gene matches. The CDR3 DNA reads as TGTGCCAGTAGTATCCCAGGGGGCTACTATGGCTACACCTTC. This sequence encodes CASSIPGGYYGYTF. The full variable domain, in which reference TRBV19 and TRBJ1-2 provide the parts outside the CDR3, is DGGITQSPKYLFRKEGQNVTLSCEQNLNHDAMYWYRQDPGQGLRLIYYSQIVNDFQKGDIAEGYSVSREKKESFPLTVTSAQKNPTAFYLCASSIPGGYYGYTFGSGTRLTVV.

The V gene is TRBV3-1 (or the pseudogene TRBV3-2), the J gene TRBJ1-1, with D perhaps TRBD1 (5 bases). The V end lost 4 bases, the J end lost 6 bases, and 15 bases lay between the germline ends. The CDR3 has 14 amino acids. Germline V CDR1 and CDR2: LGHDT, YNNKEL (reference sequence). The CDR3 DNA sequence: TGTGCCAGCAGCCTCCGTAACGGGGGGGCTGAAGCTTTCTTT. It codes for CASSLRNGGAEAFF.

The chain carries TRBV5-6 and TRBJ1-5; D uncertain. The CDR3 has 14 residues. Trimming took 0 bases from V and 0 from J, leaving 4 bases between them. Germline V gives CDR1 SGHDT, CDR2 YYEEEE. CDR3 nucleotides: TGTGCCAGCAGCTTGGGCGGTAGCAATCAGCCCCAGCATTTT. This sequence encodes CASSLGGSNQPQHF.

This sequence joins TRBV14 and TRBJ2-1, with TRBD2 identical over 10 bases. Germline CDR1 and CDR2: SGHDN and FVKESK. This CDR3 spans 15 amino acids. With V trimmed by 4 bases and J by 8 bases, 8 bases remained unmatched. DNA for the CDR3: TGTGCCAGCAGCCTAAGCGGGGGGGCCGTCCATGAGCAGTTCTTC. Its translation is CASSLSGGAVHEQFF.

The V and J genes are TRBV19 and TRBJ2-3, with TRBD1 matching 7 bases. Trimming at V came to 5 bases and at J to 2 bases, leaving 10 bases not matched to a gene. Germline assignment: CDR1 LNHDA and CDR2 SQIVND (reference sequence). The length of the CDR3 is 16 residues. The CDR3 sequence: CASSLDRDSTTDTQYF. The CDR3 DNA reads TGTGCCAGTAGTCTCGACCGGGACAGCACCACAGATACGCAGTATTTT. The full variable domain, completed using reference TRBV19 and TRBJ2-3, is DGGITQSPKYLFRKEGQNVTLSCEQNLNHDAMYWYRQDPGQGLRLIYYSQIVNDFQKGDIAEGYSVSREKKESFPLTVTSAQKNPTAFYLCASSLDRDSTTDTQYFGPGTRLTVL.

The gene calls are TRBV6-5 and TRBJ1-2; 9 nucleotides agree with TRBD1. The CDR3 contains 16 residues. Germline assignment: CDR1 MNHEY and CDR2 SVGAGI. The V and J ends lost 4 bases and 5 bases, in that order; junction bases with no gene match: 11. The CDR3 DNA reads as TGTGCCAGCAGTTCCGTCCCGGGACAGGGATTTTATGGCTACACCTTC. It specifies CASSSVPGQGFYGYTF.